These 4 T cell receptor beta chains were all obtained from the same sample, sequenced in a study of cytomegalovirus exposure and HLA in healthy donors (dated by TCRdb to about 2017). Library preparation employed the immunoSEQ multiplex PCR assay. Entries here come from immuneACCESS through TCRdb and include only in-frame sequences with V and J called. Some clones fail to appear in such tables; in the studies checked, an unresolved V gene covers under half of the shortfall, and the cause of the remainder is unknown. Within this sample are 65,000 to 80,000 clones, with roughly 94% of them counted one time only. 2.5% to 4% of the sample lies in the top ten. The sequencing input was PBMCs. The receptor set was obtained from a woman aged 18-29 years in good health and CMV-seropositive.

This rearrangement joins TRBV4-3 to TRBJ1-2, with D tentatively TRBD1 (5 bases). The V and J ends lost 3 bases and 3 bases respectively, with 20 bases between them. Per the germline V gene, CDR1 is LGHNA and CDR2 is YSLEER. The CDR3 runs 17 residues. In nucleotides, the CDR3 is TGCGCCAGCAGCCACACAGCGGAGGGGCAGAAGTACTATGGCTACACCTTC. This translates into CASSHTAEGQKYYGYTF.

Written as DNA, the CDR3 is TGTGCCATCACCGGTAGCGGTCCTGAGCAGTTCTTC. Protein sequence: CAITGSGPEQFF. The chain combines TRBV10-3 with TRBJ2-1, with D tentatively TRBD2 (6 bases). CDR1 ENHRY and CDR2 SYGVKD come from the germline V gene. Deletions cut 7 bases from V and 9 bases from J, with 13 bases between. CDR3 length: 12 residues.

The chain has TRBV5-4 and TRBJ1-2; the D gene is possibly TRBD1 (5 bases). V was trimmed by 6 bases and J by 4 bases, leaving 16 bases between them. CDR1 is SGHNT, CDR2 YYREEE, per germline (reference sequence). This CDR3 contains 14 residues. The CDR3 bases are TGTGCCAGCACCCATCAGGGTCTGAGCTATGGCTACACCTTC. Translation gives CASTHQGLSYGYTF.

This CDR3 is CASSLLGGAQYF. CDR3 bases: TGTGCCAGCAGTTTATTGGGGGGGGCCCAGTACTTC. V is TRBV27 and J is TRBJ2-5; TRBD2 matches at 7 bases. The V and J ends lost 1 base and 9 bases, in that order; junction bases with no gene match: 2. Per the germline V gene, CDR1 is MNHEY and CDR2 is SMNVEV (reference sequence). The CDR3 length is 12 residues.